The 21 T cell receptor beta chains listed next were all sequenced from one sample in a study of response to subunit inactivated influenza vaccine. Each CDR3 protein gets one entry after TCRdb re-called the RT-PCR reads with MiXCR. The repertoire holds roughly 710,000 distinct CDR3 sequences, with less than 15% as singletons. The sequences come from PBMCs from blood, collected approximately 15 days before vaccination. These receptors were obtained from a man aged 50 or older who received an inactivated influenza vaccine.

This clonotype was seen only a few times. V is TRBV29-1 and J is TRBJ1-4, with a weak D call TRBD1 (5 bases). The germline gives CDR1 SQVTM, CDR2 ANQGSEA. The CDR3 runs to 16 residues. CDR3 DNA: TGCAGACCTGACGTGGGACCACCCTCAACTAATGAAAAACTGTTTTTT. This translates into CRPDVGPPSTNEKLFF.

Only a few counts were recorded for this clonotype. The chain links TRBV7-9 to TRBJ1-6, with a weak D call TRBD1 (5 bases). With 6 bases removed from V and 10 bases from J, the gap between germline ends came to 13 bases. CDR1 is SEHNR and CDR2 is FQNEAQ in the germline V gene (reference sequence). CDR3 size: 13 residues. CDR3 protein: CASRGQGDSPLHF. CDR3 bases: TGTGCCAGCAGAGGCCAGGGTGACTCACCCCTCCACTTT.

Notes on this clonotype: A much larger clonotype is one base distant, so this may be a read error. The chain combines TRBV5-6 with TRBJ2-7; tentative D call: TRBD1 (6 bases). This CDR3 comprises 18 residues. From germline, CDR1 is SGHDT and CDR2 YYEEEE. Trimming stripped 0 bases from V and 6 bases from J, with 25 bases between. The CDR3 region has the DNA TGTGCCAGCAGCTTGGTTTTTATGAACACAGGGACGGGGCCCGAGCAGTACTTC. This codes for CASSLVFMNTGTGPEQYF.

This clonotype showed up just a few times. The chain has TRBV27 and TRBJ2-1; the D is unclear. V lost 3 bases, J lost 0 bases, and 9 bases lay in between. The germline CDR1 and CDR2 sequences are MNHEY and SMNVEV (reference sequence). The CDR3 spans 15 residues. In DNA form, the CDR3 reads TGTGCCAGCAGTTTGGGCAACCCCTCCTACAATGAGCAGTTCTTC. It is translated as CASSLGNPSYNEQFF.

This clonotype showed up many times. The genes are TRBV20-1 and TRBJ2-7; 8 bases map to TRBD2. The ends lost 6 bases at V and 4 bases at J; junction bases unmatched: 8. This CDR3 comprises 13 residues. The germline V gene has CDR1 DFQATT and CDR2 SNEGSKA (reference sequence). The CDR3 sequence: CSAAGGKLYEQYF. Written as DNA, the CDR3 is TGCAGTGCCGCGGGGGGAAAGTTGTACGAGCAGTACTTC.

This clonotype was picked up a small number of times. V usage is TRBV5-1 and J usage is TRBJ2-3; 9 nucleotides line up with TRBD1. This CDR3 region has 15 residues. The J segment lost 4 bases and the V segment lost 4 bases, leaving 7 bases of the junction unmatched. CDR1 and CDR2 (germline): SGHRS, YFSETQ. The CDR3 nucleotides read TGCGCCAGCAGCCCGGGGACAGGGCGTCCAGATACGCAGTATTTT. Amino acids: CASSPGTGRPDTQYF.

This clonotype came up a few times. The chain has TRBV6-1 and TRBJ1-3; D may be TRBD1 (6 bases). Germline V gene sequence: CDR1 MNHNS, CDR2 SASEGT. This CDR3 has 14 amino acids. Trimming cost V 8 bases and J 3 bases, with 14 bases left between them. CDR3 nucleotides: TGTGCCAGCGGAAAAACAGGGAATGGAAACACCATATATTTT. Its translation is CASGKTGNGNTIYF.

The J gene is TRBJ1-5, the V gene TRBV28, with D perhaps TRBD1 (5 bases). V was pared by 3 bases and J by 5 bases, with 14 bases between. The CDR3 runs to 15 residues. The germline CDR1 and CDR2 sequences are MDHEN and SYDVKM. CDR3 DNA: TGTGCCAGCAGTTTCCGTGTGAGGGGCTATCAGCCCCAGCATTTT. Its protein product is CASSFRVRGYQPQHF.

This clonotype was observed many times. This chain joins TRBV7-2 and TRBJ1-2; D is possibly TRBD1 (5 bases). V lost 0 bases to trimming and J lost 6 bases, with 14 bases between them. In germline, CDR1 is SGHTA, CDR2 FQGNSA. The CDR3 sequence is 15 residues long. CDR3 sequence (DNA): TGTGCCAGCAGCTTAGCGATCCAGGGTATCAATGGCTACACCTTC. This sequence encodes CASSLAIQGINGYTF. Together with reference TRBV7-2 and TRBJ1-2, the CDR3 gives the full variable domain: GAGVSQSPSNKVTEKGKDVELRCDPISGHTALYWYRQSLGQGLEFLIYFQGNSAPDKSGLPSDRFSAERTGGSVSTLTIQRTQQEDSAVYLCASSLAIQGINGYTFGSGTRLTVV.

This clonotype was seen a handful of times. Here the CDR3 reads CASSLDQDTQYF. In nucleotides, the CDR3 is TGTGCCAGCAGCTTAGACCAGGATACGCAGTATTTT. J is TRBJ2-3 and V is TRBV7-9; D gene ambiguous. CDR3 length equals 12 residues. Germline V lookup: CDR1 SEHNR, CDR2 FQNEAQ (reference sequence). The ends were cut back, 1 base at V and 6 bases at J, with 5 bases in the middle.

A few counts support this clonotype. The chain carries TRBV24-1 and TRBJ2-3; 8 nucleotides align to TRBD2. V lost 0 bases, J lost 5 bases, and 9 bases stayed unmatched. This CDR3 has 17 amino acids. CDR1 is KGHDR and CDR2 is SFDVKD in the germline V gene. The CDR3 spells CATSDLKSGGPLDTQYF. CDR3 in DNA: TGTGCCACCAGTGATTTGAAATCGGGGGGGCCGTTAGATACGCAGTATTTT.

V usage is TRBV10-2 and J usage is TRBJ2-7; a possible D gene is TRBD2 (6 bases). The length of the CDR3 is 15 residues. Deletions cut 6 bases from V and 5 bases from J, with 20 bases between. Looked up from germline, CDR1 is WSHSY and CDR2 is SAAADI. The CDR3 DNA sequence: TGCGCCAGCAGCCCCGAGAGGCGGGAAAGGAACGAGCAGTACTTC. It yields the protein CASSPERRERNEQYF.

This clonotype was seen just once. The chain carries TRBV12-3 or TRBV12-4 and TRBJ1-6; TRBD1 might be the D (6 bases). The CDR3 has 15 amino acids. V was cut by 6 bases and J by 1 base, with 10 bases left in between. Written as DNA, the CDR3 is TGTGCCAGCAGAAAAACAGGGTCCTATAATTCACCCCTCCACTTT. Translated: CASRKTGSYNSPLHF.

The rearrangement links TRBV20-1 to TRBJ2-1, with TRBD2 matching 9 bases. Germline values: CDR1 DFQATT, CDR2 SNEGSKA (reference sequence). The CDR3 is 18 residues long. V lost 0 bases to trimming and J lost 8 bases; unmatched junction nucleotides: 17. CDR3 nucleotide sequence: TGCAGTGCTAGAGATTACAATAAAGCGGGGGGATCCCTCGATGAGCAGTTCTTC. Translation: CSARDYNKAGGSLDEQFF.

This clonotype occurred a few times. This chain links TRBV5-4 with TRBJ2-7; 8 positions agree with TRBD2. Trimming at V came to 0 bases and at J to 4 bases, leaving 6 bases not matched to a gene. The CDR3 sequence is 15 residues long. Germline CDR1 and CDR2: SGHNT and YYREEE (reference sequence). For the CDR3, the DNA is TGTGCCAGCAGCTTGGAGTCTAGCGGGCTGTACGAGCAGTACTTC. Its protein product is CASSLESSGLYEQYF.

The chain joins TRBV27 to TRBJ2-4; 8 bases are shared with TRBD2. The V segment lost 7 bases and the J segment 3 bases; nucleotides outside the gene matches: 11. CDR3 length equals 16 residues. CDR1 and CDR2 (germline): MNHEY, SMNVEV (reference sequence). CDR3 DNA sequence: TGTGCCAGCACCATTCCCCCCGGGGGGGGCAAAAACATTCAGTACTTC. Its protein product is CASTIPPGGGKNIQYF.

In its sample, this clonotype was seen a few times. The CDR3 DNA follows: TGCAGTGGGGGGGGAGGTAGTTCCTACAATGAGCAGTTCTTC. Its protein product is CSGGGGSSYNEQFF. This sequence joins TRBV20-1 and TRBJ2-1, with 7 bases matching TRBD2. CDR1 DFQATT and CDR2 SNEGSKA come from the germline V gene (reference sequence). CDR3 length: 14 amino acids. The junction had 7 bases not matched to a gene; V was cut back by 7 bases and J by 1 base.

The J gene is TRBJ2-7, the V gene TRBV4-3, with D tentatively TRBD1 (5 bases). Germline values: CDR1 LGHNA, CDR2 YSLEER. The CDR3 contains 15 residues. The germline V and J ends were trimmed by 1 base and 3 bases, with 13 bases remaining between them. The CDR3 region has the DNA TGCGCCAGCAGCCAAGGGTTTGTGGACAACTACGAGCAGTACTTC. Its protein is CASSQGFVDNYEQYF.

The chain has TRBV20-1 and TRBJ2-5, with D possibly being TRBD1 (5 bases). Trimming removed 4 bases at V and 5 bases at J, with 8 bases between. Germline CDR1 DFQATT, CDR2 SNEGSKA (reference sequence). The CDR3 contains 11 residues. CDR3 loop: CSAKAGETQYF. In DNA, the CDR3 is TGCAGTGCTAAGGCAGGGGAGACCCAGTACTTC.

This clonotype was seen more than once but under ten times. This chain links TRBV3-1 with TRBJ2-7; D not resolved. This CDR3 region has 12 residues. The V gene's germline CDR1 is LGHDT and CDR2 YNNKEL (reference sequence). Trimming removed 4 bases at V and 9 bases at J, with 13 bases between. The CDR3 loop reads CASSRDRSRQYF. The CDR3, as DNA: TGTGCCAGCAGCCGGGATCGTAGCAGGCAGTACTTC.

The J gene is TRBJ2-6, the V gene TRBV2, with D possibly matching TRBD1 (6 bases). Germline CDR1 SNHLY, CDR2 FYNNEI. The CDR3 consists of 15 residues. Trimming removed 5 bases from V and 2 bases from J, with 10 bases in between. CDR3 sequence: CASSSDRPGANVLTF. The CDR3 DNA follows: TGTGCCAGCAGTTCGGACAGACCTGGGGCCAACGTCCTGACTTTC.